The clone carrying this TCR beta chain was found once. The antigen remains unidentified. The CDR3 has 12 residues. The V end lost 8 bases, the J end lost 6 bases, and 13 bases lay between the germline ends. Germline V gives CDR1 SGHNT, CDR2 YENEEA. This sample is drawn from a study of Ad26.COV2.S vaccination and SARS-CoV-2 variants. Whole-study results and caveats: From the TCR breadth and depth analyses, total T cell responses may have been underestimated.

Assay used: immunoSEQ multiplex PCR; TCRdb lists only in-frame clones, some missing. The sample comprises about 680,000 clones, around 90% of which are singletons, and roughly 1.5% rests with the top ten. Treatment meaning: 15 to 20 received Ad26.COV2.S at low or high dose, single or two shots; 5 received placebo; per-sample allocation not given. On day 63 after the first injection, vaccine and placebo recipients gave samples. This TCR was recovered from a person between 18 and 60 years old who received the Ad26.COV2.S COVID-19 vaccine or a placebo. The genes are TRBV11-3 and TRBJ2-5, with D perhaps TRBD1 (5 bases). This material consisted of peripheral blood, taken in a trial of Ad26.COV2.S vaccine versus placebo. CDR3 bases: TGTGCCAGCGCAGGGCAAGAGAAGACCCAGTACTTC. Protein product: CASAGQEKTQYF.